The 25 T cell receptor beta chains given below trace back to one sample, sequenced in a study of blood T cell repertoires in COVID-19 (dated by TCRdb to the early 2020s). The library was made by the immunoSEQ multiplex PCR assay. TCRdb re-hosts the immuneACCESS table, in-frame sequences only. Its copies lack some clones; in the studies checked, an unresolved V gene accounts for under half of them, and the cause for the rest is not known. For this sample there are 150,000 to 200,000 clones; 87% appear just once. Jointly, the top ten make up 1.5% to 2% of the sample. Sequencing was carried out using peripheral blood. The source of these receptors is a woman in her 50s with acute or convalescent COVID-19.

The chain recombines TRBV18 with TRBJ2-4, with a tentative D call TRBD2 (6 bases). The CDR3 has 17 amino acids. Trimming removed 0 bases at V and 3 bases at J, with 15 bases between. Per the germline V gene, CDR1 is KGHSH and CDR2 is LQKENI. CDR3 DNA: TGTGCCAGCTCACCACCGTCGGCGGGGTTGGACAAAAACATTCAGTACTTC. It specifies CASSPPSAGLDKNIQYF.

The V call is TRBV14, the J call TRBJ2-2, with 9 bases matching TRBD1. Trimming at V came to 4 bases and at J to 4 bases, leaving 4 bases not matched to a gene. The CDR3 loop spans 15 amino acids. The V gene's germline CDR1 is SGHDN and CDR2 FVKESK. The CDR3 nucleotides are TGTGCCAGCAGCCTCGGGACAGGGTTCACCGGGGAGCTGTTTTTT. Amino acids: CASSLGTGFTGELFF.

This chain's CDR3 is CASSLAGDSSYEQYF. As DNA, the CDR3 is TGTGCCAGCAGCCTAGCGGGGGACAGCTCCTACGAGCAGTACTTC. The V call is TRBV6-5, the J call TRBJ2-7, with 10 bases matching TRBD2. The CDR3 covers 15 residues. V was clipped by 6 bases and J by 0 bases; unmatched bases: 5. Germline CDR1 is MNHEY and CDR2 is SVGAGI.

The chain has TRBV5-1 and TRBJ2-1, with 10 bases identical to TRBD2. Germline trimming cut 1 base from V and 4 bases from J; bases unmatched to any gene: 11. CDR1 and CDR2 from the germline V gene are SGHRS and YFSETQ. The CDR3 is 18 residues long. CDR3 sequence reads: CASSLTVLAGAGYNEQFF. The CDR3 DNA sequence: TGCGCCAGCAGCTTGACCGTCCTAGCGGGAGCTGGATACAATGAGCAGTTCTTC.

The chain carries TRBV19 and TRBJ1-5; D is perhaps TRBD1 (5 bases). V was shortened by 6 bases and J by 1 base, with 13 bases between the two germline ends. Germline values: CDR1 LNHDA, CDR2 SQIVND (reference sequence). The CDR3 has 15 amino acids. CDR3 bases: TGTGCCAGTAGCGTCCTACAGGAAAGCAATCAGCCCCAGCATTTT. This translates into CASSVLQESNQPQHF.

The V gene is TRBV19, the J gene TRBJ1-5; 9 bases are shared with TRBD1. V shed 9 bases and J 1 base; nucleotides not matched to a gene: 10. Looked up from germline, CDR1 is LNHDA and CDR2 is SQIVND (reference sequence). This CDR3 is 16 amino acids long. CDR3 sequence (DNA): TGTGCCAGCACCATGACAGGGGGTTGGAGCAATCAGCCCCAGCATTTT. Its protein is CASTMTGGWSNQPQHF.

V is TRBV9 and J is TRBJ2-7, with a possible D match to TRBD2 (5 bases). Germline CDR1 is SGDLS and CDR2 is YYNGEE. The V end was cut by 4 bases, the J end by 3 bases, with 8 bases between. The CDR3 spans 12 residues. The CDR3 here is CASSPRGYEQYF. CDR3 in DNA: TGTGCCAGCAGCCCTCGGGGCTACGAGCAGTACTTC.

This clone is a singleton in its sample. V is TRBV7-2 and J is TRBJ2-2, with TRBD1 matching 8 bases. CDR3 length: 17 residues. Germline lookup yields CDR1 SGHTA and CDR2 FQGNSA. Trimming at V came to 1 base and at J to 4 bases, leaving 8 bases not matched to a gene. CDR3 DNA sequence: TGTGCCAGCAGCTTAGTAGGGCAGGGGGCGATCACCGGGGAGCTGTTTTTT. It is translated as CASSLVGQGAITGELFF.

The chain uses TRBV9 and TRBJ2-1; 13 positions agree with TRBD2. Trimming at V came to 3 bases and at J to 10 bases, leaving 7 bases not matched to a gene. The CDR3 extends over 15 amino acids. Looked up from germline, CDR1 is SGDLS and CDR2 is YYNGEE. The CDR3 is CASSARLAGGQEQFF. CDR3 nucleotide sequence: TGTGCCAGCAGCGCTCGACTAGCGGGAGGACAGGAGCAGTTCTTC. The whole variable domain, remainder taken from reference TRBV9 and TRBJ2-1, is DSGVTQTPKHLITATGQRVTLRCSPRSGDLSVYWYQQSLDQGLQFLIQYYNGEERAKGNILERFSAQQFPDLHSELNLSSLELGDSALYFCASSARLAGGQEQFFGPGTRLTVL.

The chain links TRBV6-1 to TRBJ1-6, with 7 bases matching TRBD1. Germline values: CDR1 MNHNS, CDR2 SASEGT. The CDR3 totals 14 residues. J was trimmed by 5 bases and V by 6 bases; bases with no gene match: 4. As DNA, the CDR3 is TGTGCCAGCAGGGTTGGGACAGATAATTCACCCCTCCACTTT. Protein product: CASRVGTDNSPLHF.

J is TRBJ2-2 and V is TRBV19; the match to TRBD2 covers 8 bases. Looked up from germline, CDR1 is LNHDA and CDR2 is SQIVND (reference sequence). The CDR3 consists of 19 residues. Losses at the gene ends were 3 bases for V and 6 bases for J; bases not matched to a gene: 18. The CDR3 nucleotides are TGTGCCAGTAGTATTAGCGCGGGAGGTATAAATATACACTCCGGGGAGCTGTTTTTT. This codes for CASSISAGGINIHSGELFF.

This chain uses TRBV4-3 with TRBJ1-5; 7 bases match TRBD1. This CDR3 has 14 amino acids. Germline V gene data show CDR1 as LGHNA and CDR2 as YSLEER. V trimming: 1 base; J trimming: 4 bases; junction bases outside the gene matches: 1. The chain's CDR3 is CASSQGRGNQPQHF. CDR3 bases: TGCGCCAGCAGCCAAGGCAGGGGGAATCAGCCCCAGCATTTT.

CDR3: CASSQESPGGGYTF. The CDR3, as DNA: TGTGCCAGCAGCCAAGAGTCCCCCGGAGGGGGCTACACCTTC. This chain connects TRBV4-2 to TRBJ1-2, with D unclear. V was shortened by 0 bases and J by 8 bases, with 13 bases between the two germline ends. Germline V lookup: CDR1 LGHNA, CDR2 YNFKEQ. The length of the CDR3 is 14 residues.

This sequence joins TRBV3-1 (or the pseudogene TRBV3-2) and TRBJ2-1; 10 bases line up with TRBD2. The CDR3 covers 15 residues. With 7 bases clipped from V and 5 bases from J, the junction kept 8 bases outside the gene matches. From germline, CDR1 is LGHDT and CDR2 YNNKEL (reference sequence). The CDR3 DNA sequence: TGTGCCAGCACCCTAGCGGGAGTGAAAGACAATGAGCAGTTCTTC. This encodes CASTLAGVKDNEQFF.

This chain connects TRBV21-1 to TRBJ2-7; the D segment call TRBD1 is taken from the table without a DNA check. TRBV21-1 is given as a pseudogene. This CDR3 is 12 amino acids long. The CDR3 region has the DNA TGTGCCAGCACGGGACAGGACTACGAGCAGTACTTC. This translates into CASTGQDYEQYF.

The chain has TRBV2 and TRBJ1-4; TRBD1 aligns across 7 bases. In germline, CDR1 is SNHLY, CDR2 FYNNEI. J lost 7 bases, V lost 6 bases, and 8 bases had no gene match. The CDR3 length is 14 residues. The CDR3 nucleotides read TGTGCCAGCAGGGAGACAGGGAAGGGTGAAAAACTGTTTTTT. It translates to CASRETGKGEKLFF.

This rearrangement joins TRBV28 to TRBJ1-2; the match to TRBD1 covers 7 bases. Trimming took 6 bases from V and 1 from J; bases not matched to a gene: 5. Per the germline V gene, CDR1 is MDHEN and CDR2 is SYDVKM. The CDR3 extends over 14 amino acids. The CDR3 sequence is CASRPGTVNYGYTF. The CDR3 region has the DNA TGTGCCAGCAGGCCCGGGACAGTTAACTATGGCTACACCTTC.

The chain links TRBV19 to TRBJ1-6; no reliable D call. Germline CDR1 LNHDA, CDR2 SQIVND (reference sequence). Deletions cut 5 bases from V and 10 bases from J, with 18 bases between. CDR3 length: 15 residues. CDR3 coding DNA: TGTGCCAGTAGTGCCTTAGGAGGTACGGGATCACCCCTCCACTTT. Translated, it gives CASSALGGTGSPLHF.

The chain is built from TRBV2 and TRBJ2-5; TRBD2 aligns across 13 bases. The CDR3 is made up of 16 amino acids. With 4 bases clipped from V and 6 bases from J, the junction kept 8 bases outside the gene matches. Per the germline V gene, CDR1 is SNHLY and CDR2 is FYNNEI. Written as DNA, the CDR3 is TGTGCCAGCAGTGGGACTAGCGGGAGTTACGGGAAGACCCAGTACTTC. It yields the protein CASSGTSGSYGKTQYF.

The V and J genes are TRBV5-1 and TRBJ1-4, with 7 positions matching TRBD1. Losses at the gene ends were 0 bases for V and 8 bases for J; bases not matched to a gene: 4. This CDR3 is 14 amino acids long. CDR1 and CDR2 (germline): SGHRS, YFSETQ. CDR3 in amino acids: CASSLEQGSEKLFF. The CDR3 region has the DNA TGCGCCAGCAGCTTGGAACAGGGGTCGGAAAAACTGTTTTTT.

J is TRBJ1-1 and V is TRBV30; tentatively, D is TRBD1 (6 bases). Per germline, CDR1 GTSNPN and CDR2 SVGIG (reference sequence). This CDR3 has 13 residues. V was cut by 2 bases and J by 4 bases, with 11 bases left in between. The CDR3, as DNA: TGTGCCTGGAGTATTCAGGGGACCACTGAAGCTTTCTTT. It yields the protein CAWSIQGTTEAFF. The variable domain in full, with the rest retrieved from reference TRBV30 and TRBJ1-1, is SQTIHQWPATLVQPVGSPLSLECTVEGTSNPNLYWYRQAAGRGLQLLFYSVGIGQISSEVPQNLSASRPQDRQFILSSKKLLLSDSGFYLCAWSIQGTTEAFFGQGTRLTVV.

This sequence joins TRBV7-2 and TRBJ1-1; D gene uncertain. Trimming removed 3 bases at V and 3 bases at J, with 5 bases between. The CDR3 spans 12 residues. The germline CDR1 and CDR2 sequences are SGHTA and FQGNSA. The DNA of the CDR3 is TGTGCCAGCAGCTTTTACTACACTGAAGCTTTCTTT. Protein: CASSFYYTEAFF.

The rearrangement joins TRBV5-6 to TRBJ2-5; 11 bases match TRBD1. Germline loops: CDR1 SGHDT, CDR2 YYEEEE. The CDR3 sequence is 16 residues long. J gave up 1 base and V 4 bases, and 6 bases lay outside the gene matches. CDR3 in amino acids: CASSGGTGGIQETQYF. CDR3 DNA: TGTGCCAGCAGCGGTGGGACAGGGGGGATCCAAGAGACCCAGTACTTC.

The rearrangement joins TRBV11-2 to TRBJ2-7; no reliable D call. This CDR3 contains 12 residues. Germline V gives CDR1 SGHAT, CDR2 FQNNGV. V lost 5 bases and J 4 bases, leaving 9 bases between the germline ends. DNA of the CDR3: TGTGCCAGCAGCCCGGTTTGGTACGAGCAGTACTTC. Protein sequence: CASSPVWYEQYF.

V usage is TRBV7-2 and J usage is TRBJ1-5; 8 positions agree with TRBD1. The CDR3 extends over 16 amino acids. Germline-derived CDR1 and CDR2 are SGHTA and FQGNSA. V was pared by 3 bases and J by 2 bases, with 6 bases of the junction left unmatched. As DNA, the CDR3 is TGTGCCAGCAGCTTGTTCGCGGGACAGGGCAATCAGCCCCAGCATTTT. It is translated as CASSLFAGQGNQPQHF. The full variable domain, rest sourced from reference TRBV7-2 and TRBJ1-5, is GAGVSQSPSNKVTEKGKDVELRCDPISGHTALYWYRQSLGQGLEFLIYFQGNSAPDKSGLPSDRFSAERTGGSVSTLTIQRTQQEDSAVYLCASSLFAGQGNQPQHFGDGTRLSIL.